This T cell receptor beta chain originates from a study of blood T cell repertoires in COVID-19. The wider study: Samples of COVID-19 (acute and convalescent) were obtained from the United States, Italy and Spain.

Per the authors' pipeline: Estimation of nucleated cell counts was performed using reference gene primer amplification. Sequencing used immunoSEQ multiplex PCR; TCRdb keeps in-frame clones, though not all of them. V and J calls and clone size are copied from that table; D and trimming were computed from the DNA. The sample includes around 300,000 clones, about 87% seen only once; the top ten take about 3%. Adults between roughly 18 and 100 years of age took part from approximately 24 US areas. V shed 4 bases and J 7 bases; nucleotides not matched to a gene: 6. CDR1 and CDR2 from the germline V gene are SGHRS and YFSETQ. This CDR3 has 13 amino acids.

V and J are TRBV5-1 and TRBJ1-2; TRBD1 matches 8 bases. Sequencing used PBMCs or T cells enriched from blood (not recorded which). The receptor was isolated from a woman aged 45 to 65 who had recovered from COVID-19. CDR3 region: CASSRGQGVGYTF. The DNA for the CDR3 is TGCGCCAGCAGCCGAGGACAGGGTGTTGGCTACACCTTC.